A single T cell receptor (beta chain) is shown here with its context. What was amplified from RNA transcripts were TCR beta CDR3 regions. A set of HTBI primers served as the primers for a first-round RT-PCR of the TCR CDR3. MiXCR, run by TCRdb on the multiplex PCR reads, gives a single entry per CDR3 protein. The top ten hold roughly 52% of the sample, which has approximately 330,000 distinct CDR3 sequences, roughly a fifth seen once. Uncontrolled infections, other autoimmune diseases, pregnancy or lactation led to exclusion of patients. This entry belongs to a study of T cells in Graves' hyperthyroidism and ophthalmopathy. Germline CDR1 and CDR2: LNHDA and SQIVND (reference sequence). V was clipped by 7 bases and J by 4 bases; unmatched bases: 5. CDR3 length: 14 residues.

Material: blood. This clonotype was sampled from a woman in her 50s with Graves' hyperthyroidism. The chain has TRBV19 and TRBJ2-1, with 9 bases identical to TRBD1. CDR3 protein: CASNSGQGYNEQFF. Written as DNA, the CDR3 is TGTGCCAGTAATTCCGGACAGGGGTACAATGAGCAGTTCTTC.